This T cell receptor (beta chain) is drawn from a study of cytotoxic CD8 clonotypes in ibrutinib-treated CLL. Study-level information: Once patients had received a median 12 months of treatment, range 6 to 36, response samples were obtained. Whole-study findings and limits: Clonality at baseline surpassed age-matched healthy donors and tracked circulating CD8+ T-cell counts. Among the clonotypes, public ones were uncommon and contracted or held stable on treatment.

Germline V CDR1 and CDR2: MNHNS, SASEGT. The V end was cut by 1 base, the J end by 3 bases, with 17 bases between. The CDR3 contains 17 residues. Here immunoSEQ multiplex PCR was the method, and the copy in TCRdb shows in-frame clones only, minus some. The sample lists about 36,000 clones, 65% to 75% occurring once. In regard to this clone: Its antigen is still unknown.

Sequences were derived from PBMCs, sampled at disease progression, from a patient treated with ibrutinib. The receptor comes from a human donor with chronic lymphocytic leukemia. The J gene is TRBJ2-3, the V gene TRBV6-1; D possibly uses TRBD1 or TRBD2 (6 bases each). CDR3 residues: CASSEDRRGARTDTQYF. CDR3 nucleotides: TGTGCCAGCAGTGAAGATAGGAGGGGGGCGCGGACAGATACGCAGTATTTT.